The 28 T cell receptor beta chains in this list originate from one sample, sequenced in a study of molecular identifiers for immune sequencing clone quantification. TCRdb reprocessed the PCR reads with MiXCR, giving one entry per CDR3 protein. The sample lists about 640,000 distinct CDR3 sequences, 15% to 20% occurring once. Sequencing input: naive CD8+ T cells from blood, with Jurkat cell RNA spiked in. Documented subset: FACS-sorted CD8+CD4-CCR7+CD45RA+ naive T cells. These receptors all stem from a human donor in good health. Some libraries in this study had Jurkat cell RNA spiked in.

The chain joins TRBV30 to TRBJ2-7; TRBD2 matches 7 bases. The CDR3 loop spans 14 amino acids. The germline V gene has CDR1 GTSNPN and CDR2 SVGIG (reference sequence). Germline trimming cut 0 bases from V and 4 bases from J; bases unmatched to any gene: 6. The DNA for the CDR3 is TGTGCCTGGAGTGTATCGGGTAGCGGGTACGAGCAGTACTTC. Amino acids: CAWSVSGSGYEQYF.

This clonotype has at least ten counts. The chain uses TRBV7-9 and TRBJ1-1, with D possibly matching TRBD1 (5 bases). The CDR3 contains 15 residues. Germline CDR1 reads SEHNR; CDR2 reads FQNEAQ (reference sequence). V lost 4 bases, J lost 0 bases, and 12 bases lay in between. This chain's CDR3 is CASSSYRNMNTEAFF. CDR3 DNA sequence: TGTGCCAGCAGCTCTTACAGGAATATGAACACTGAAGCTTTCTTT.

This clonotype was detected ten times or more. V is TRBV7-6 and J is TRBJ2-3; tentative D call: TRBD1 (6 bases). The germline V and J ends were trimmed by 0 bases and 5 bases, with 18 bases remaining between them. CDR3 length equals 17 residues. The germline V gene has CDR1 SGHVS and CDR2 FNYEAQ. CDR3 sequence (DNA): TGTGCCAGCAGCTTAGCGCTTGGGCAGGGGCCCGGAGATACGCAGTATTTT. It codes for CASSLALGQGPGDTQYF.

As regards this clonotype: A much bigger clone sits one base away, suggesting this may be a read error. The chain is built from TRBV15 and TRBJ1-1; D is undetermined. Germline V gives CDR1 LNHNV, CDR2 YYDKDF (reference sequence). The length of the CDR3 is 14 residues. DNA for the CDR3: TGTGCCACCAGCGTTTACTTGGGAAACACTGAAGCTCTCTTT. Its protein product is CATSVYLGNTEALF.

On this clonotype: Since a much larger clone is just one base distant, this may be a read error. The chain carries TRBV2 and TRBJ1-6; no clear D. Germline V gene lookup returns CDR1 SNHLY and CDR2 FYNNEI. V was cut by 3 bases and J by 11 bases, with 8 bases left in between. This CDR3 has 12 amino acids. The CDR3 protein is CASSDSSPPLHF. The CDR3 DNA reads TGTGCCAGCAGTGACTCGTCTCCACCCCTCCACTTT.

This clonotype was picked up a small number of times. This rearrangement joins TRBV19 to TRBJ1-2, with 8 bases fitting TRBD1. Germline values: CDR1 LNHDA, CDR2 SQIVND (reference sequence). V was pared by 6 bases and J by 8 bases, with 14 bases of the junction left unmatched. The CDR3 length is 15 residues. CDR3 in amino acids: CASSPGQGPWEGYTF. In DNA, the CDR3 is TGTGCCAGTAGCCCAGGACAGGGCCCGTGGGAAGGCTACACCTTC.

This chain joins TRBV2 and TRBJ2-5, with D tentatively TRBD1 (6 bases). The germline V gene has CDR1 SNHLY and CDR2 FYNNEI. CDR3 length: 15 residues. V was clipped by 8 bases and J by 2 bases, with 18 bases between them. This chain's CDR3 is CASSEGFQGQETQYF. In DNA form, the CDR3 reads TGTGCCAGCTCAGAGGGCTTTCAGGGGCAAGAGACCCAGTACTTC.

This clonotype was picked up many times. The CDR3 is CASSQDTAYEPEAFF. CDR3 in DNA: TGCGCCAGCAGCCAAGACACAGCTTACGAACCTGAAGCTTTCTTT. The chain couples TRBV4-3 to TRBJ1-1; D not resolved. V was trimmed by 0 bases and J by 6 bases, leaving 14 bases between them. The V gene's germline CDR1 is LGHNA and CDR2 YSLEER. The CDR3 consists of 15 residues.

This clonotype was seen many times. V and J are TRBV24-1 and TRBJ2-1, with D unclear. The CDR3 runs 12 residues. V was cut by 3 bases and J by 6 bases, with 5 bases left in between. The germline V gene has CDR1 KGHDR and CDR2 SFDVKD. CDR3 DNA: TGTGCCACCAGTGATCGGGTCAATGAGCAGTTCTTC. Translating it yields CATSDRVNEQFF.

The chain is built from TRBV4-3 and TRBJ2-2; D is undetermined. Deletions cut 0 bases from V and 3 bases from J, with 14 bases between. Germline CDR1 and CDR2: LGHNA and YSLEER. The CDR3 is 17 residues long. The CDR3 DNA is TGCGCCAGCAGCCAAGATTTCCCAGACACGTACACCGGGGAGCTGTTTTTT. Amino acids: CASSQDFPDTYTGELFF.

This clonotype was detected ten times or more. The chain is built from TRBV6-6 and TRBJ2-7; TRBD1 matches at 7 bases. The V segment lost 6 bases and the J segment 2 bases; nucleotides outside the gene matches: 7. This CDR3 spans 14 amino acids. Germline CDR1 and CDR2: MNHNY and SVGAGI (reference sequence). CDR3 residues: CASSYDRVTYEQYF. CDR3 bases: TGTGCCAGCAGCTACGACAGGGTCACCTACGAGCAGTACTTC.

This clonotype was detected ten times or more. This rearrangement joins TRBV13 to TRBJ1-1; D call uncertain. The germline V gene has CDR1 PRHDT and CDR2 FYEKMQ (reference sequence). The V gene lost 3 bases and the J gene lost 6 bases, with 14 bases spanning the gap. This CDR3 has 14 amino acids. The CDR3 loop is CASSFSGSSAEAFF. Written as DNA, the CDR3 is TGTGCCAGCAGCTTCTCTGGGTCTAGCGCTGAAGCTTTCTTT.

This clonotype was recorded many times. This chain joins TRBV25-1 and TRBJ1-2; D is ambiguous. V gave up 4 bases and J gave up 1 base, with 7 bases separating them. Germline V CDR1 and CDR2: MGHDK, SYGVNS. CDR3 size: 13 residues. Here the CDR3 DNA reads TGTGCCAGCAGTGTTGGGCTTAACTATGGCTACACCTTC. It is translated as CASSVGLNYGYTF.

This clonotype appeared many times. The chain uses TRBV12-3 or TRBV12-4 and TRBJ2-3, with a possible D match to TRBD1 (7 bases). The CDR3 loop spans 16 amino acids. Trimming shortened V by 6 bases and J by 0 bases, and 16 bases separated the two germline ends. CDR3 sequence (DNA): TGTGCCAGCAGCCACCCCAGGGGGGAGAGCACAGATACGCAGTATTTT. It translates to CASSHPRGESTDTQYF.

This sequence joins TRBV7-6 and TRBJ1-2; weak D call: TRBD1 (6 bases). The CDR3 covers 11 residues. V shed 5 bases and J shed 13 bases, with 14 bases lying between them. Germline V gene data show CDR1 as SGHVS and CDR2 as FNYEAQ. The DNA for the CDR3 is TGTGCCAGCAGCACGACAGGAGACTCCACCTTC. Its translation: CASSTTGDSTF. The variable domain in full, with the rest retrieved from reference TRBV7-6 and TRBJ1-2, is GAGVSQSPRYKVTKRGQDVALRCDPISGHVSLYWYRQALGQGPEFLTYFNYEAQQDKSGLPNDRFSAERPEGSISTLTIQRTEQRDSAMYRCASSTTGDSTFGSGTRLTVV.

The sample holds many counts of this clonotype. The chain uses TRBV6-6 and TRBJ2-5, with D possibly being TRBD1 (6 bases). Trimming stripped 10 bases from V and 2 bases from J, with 20 bases between. CDR1 is MNHNY, CDR2 SVGAGI, per germline (reference sequence). The CDR3 loop spans 15 amino acids. CDR3 nucleotide sequence: TGTGCCACTCAGACCACCCGTAGGGGGCAAGAGACCCAGTACTTC. Amino acid sequence: CATQTTRRGQETQYF.

This clonotype was picked up a small number of times. The chain employs TRBV7-9 and TRBJ2-2; D gene ambiguous. The germline V and J ends were trimmed by 1 base and 6 bases, with 9 bases remaining between them. CDR3 length equals 14 residues. Germline V gene lookup returns CDR1 SEHNR and CDR2 FQNEAQ (reference sequence). The CDR3 spells CASSLDSGSGELFF. The CDR3 nucleotides read TGTGCCAGCAGCTTAGATTCTGGGTCCGGGGAGCTGTTTTTT.

This clonotype was picked up many times. The chain carries TRBV28 and TRBJ2-1; TRBD2 aligns across 11 bases. The germline gives CDR1 MDHEN, CDR2 SYDVKM. CDR3 length equals 13 residues. With V trimmed by 6 bases and J by 15 bases, 10 bases remained unmatched. The CDR3 spells CASRITLAGGPFF. The CDR3 DNA reads TGTGCCAGCAGGATCACCCTAGCGGGAGGCCCGTTCTTC.

Note on this clonotype: A much larger clone lies one base from this, so it may be a read error. This rearrangement joins TRBV4-3 to TRBJ2-1; D not resolved. There are 17 residues in the CDR3. Germline CDR1 is LGHNA and CDR2 is YSLEER. V was pared by 0 bases and J by 0 bases, with 12 bases between. This CDR3 reads CASSQEPGLGSYNEQFF. CDR3 nucleotides: TGCGCCAGCAGCCAAGAACCCGGGCTCGGCTCCTACAATGAGCAGTTCTTC.

This clonotype occurred a few times. V usage is TRBV28 and J usage is TRBJ2-1, with 13 bases matching TRBD2. Germline CDR1 reads MDHEN; CDR2 reads SYDVKM. V gave up 2 bases and J gave up 6 bases; unmatched junction bases: 4. This CDR3 contains 16 residues. The CDR3, as DNA: TGTGCCAGCAGTTTAATCGGACTAGCGGGAGTCAATGAGCAGTTCTTC. Translation gives CASSLIGLAGVNEQFF.

A remark on this clonotype: Possible read error: a much larger clone is one base away. The chain has TRBV4-3 and TRBJ2-7, with 7 bases fitting TRBD2. Germline loops: CDR1 LGHNA, CDR2 YSLEER. CDR3 length: 17 amino acids. CDR3 sequence reads: CASSQEVELAASCEQYF. DNA of the CDR3: TGCGCCAGCAGCCAAGAAGTGGAGCTAGCGGCCTCCTGCGAGCAGTACTTC.

This clonotype was found many times. The chain couples TRBV29-1 to TRBJ2-3; the match to TRBD2 covers 12 bases. Trimming at V came to 4 bases and at J to 2 bases, leaving 4 bases not matched to a gene. Germline V CDR1 and CDR2: SQVTM, ANQGSEA. The CDR3 consists of 15 residues. The CDR3 here is CSVVGLAGITDTQYF. CDR3 DNA: TGCAGCGTTGTTGGACTAGCGGGGATCACAGATACGCAGTATTTT.

The sample holds many counts of this clonotype. The rearrangement joins TRBV4-2 to TRBJ1-3, with TRBD1 matching 7 bases. This CDR3 is 16 amino acids long. With 4 bases clipped from V and 4 bases from J, the junction kept 10 bases outside the gene matches. CDR1 is LGHNA, CDR2 YNFKEQ, per germline. The CDR3 spells CASSPTEGGLGNTIYF. CDR3 DNA sequence: TGTGCCAGCAGCCCTACGGAAGGGGGCTTAGGAAACACCATATATTTT.

Regarding this clonotype: This may arise from a read error, as a much more abundant clone is one base away. V gene TRBV7-3 combines with J gene TRBJ2-1, with a tentative D call TRBD1 (7 bases). From germline, CDR1 is SGHTA and CDR2 FQGTGA. CDR3 length equals 16 residues. The CDR3 region has the DNA TGTGTCAGCAGCCCCCAGGGGGGAAGCTCCTACAATGAGCAGTTCTTC. As protein: CVSSPQGGSSYNEQFF.

This clonotype was found once. V and J are TRBV12-3 or TRBV12-4 and TRBJ2-1, with TRBD1 matching over 7 bases. The CDR3 totals 13 residues. V shed 5 bases, J shed 12 bases, and the junction held 10 bases outside the gene matches. The CDR3: CASSPWDSGAQFF. In DNA form, the CDR3 reads TGTGCCAGCAGTCCCTGGGACAGTGGTGCGCAGTTCTTC.

For this clonotype: A much more abundant neighbour one base away suggests this may be a read error. The V and J genes are TRBV11-2 and TRBJ2-7; perhaps TRBD1 as D (6 bases). Germline V gene lookup returns CDR1 SGHAT and CDR2 FQNNGV. The length of the CDR3 is 14 residues. The CDR3 here is CAGSSGTRYYEQYF. In nucleotides, the CDR3 is TGTGCCGGCAGCTCTGGGACACGATACTACGAGCAGTACTTC. The variable domain in full, with the rest retrieved from reference TRBV11-2 and TRBJ2-7, is EAGVAQSPRYKIIEKRQSVAFWCNPISGHATLYWYQQILGQGPKLLIQFQNNGVVDDSQLPKDRFSAERLKGVDSTLKIQPAKLEDSAVYLCAGSSGTRYYEQYFGPGTRLTVT.

As to this clonotype: This may be a read error: a much more frequent sequence differs by one nucleotide. The chain recombines TRBV7-9 with TRBJ2-3, with 9 bases that match TRBD2. Germline V gene lookup returns CDR1 SEHNR and CDR2 FQNEAQ (reference sequence). The CDR3 has 15 amino acids. CDR3 sequence reads: CAGSSERGVTDTQYF. As DNA, the CDR3 is TGTGCCGGCAGCTCCGAGCGGGGGGTCACAGATACGCAGTATTTT.

This clonotype was detected only a few times. This chain joins TRBV7-6 and TRBJ2-7, with D possibly TRBD1 on 5 matching bases. The CDR3 consists of 14 residues. The germline V gene has CDR1 SGHVS and CDR2 FNYEAQ. Trimming removed 5 bases from V and 3 bases from J, with 14 bases in between. CDR3 loop: CASSPPTVNYEQYF. CDR3 sequence (DNA): TGTGCCAGCAGCCCCCCGACAGTGAACTACGAGCAGTACTTC.